This T cell receptor (beta chain) was sequenced during a study of beta chain features in type 1 diabetes. Notes on this clone: Its target is not known.

Reverse transcribing all isolated RNA meant expressed TCRB transcripts were sequenced. Roughly 3.4 million reads were obtained on average from naive, central memory and regulatory T cell samples. Sequenced by immunoSEQ multiplex PCR; TCRdb stores in-frame clones only, minus some. The sample records around 44,000 clones, approximately 70% being singletons. Study-wide findings and caveats: Within the patient group, naive, central memory and Treg TCRB repertoires appeared more similar to each other than within healthy donors. Researchers caution that PCR might favor shorter templates, equally among patients and controls. Type 1 diabetes patients showed a moderate but significant shortening of TCRB CDR3s in all four CD4+ subsets.

The origin of this receptor is a woman under 30 with type 1 diabetes. Sequenced sample: Tregs from blood.

The CDR3 bases are TGTGCCAGCAGCTCGTCGGGACAGGGTTACTATGGCTACACCTTC. Translating it yields CASSSSGQGYYGYTF. The chain couples TRBV7-2 to TRBJ1-2, with 9 bases that match TRBD1. Trimming at V came to 4 bases and at J to 3 bases, leaving 6 bases not matched to a gene. The CDR3 is 15 amino acids. Germline V gene lookup returns CDR1 SGHTA and CDR2 FQGNSA.